This is a list of T cell receptor beta chains from one sample in a study of T cell responses to AZD1222 COVID-19 vaccine. Profiling relied on immunoSEQ multiplex PCR, and the TCRdb table lists in-frame clones only, not all of them. The sample yields 120,000 or so clones, 91% seen once. Sequenced material: peripheral blood, taken on day 0 of AZD1222 vaccination. These receptors were collected from an adult in good health. The CDR3 runs from the conserved cysteine through the conserved F or W. The order of the fields is J gene, clone size, D gene, V gene, CDR3 DNA, CDR3 protein. A D gene is named only where the DNA matches it firmly. The size entry is marked missing in some rows and otherwise reads once, few, many or a size class.

>TRBJ2-4|-|TRBD1|TRBV13
TGTGCCAGCAGCCCGGGTGGGACAGAAAACATTCAGTACTTC
CASSPGGTENIQYF
>TRBJ1-1|-|-|TRBV6-1
TGTGCCAGCAGTGACAGGGGTTGGATGAACACTGAAGCTTTCTTT
CASSDRGWMNTEAFF
>TRBJ1-1|once|-|TRBV18
TGTGCCAGCTCACCACCGGCAGAAACCCTGGGAACTGAAGCTTTCTTT
CASSPPAETLGTEAFF
>TRBJ1-1|-|TRBD1|TRBV7-6
TGTGCCAGCAGCCCCGGACAGGGCGGTAGCACTGAAGCTTTCTTT
CASSPGQGGSTEAFF
>TRBJ1-5|few|-|TRBV24-1
TGTGCCACCAGTGATTTCCGGGTGAAGGGCAATCAGCCCCAGCATTTT
CATSDFRVKGNQPQHF
>TRBJ1-1|-|-|TRBV10-1
TGCGCCAGCAATCCATCAGTAGGGCGGGCGGCTTTCTTT
CASNPSVGRAAFF
>TRBJ1-1|-|TRBD1|TRBV7-3
TGTGCCAGCAGCCCGACAGGGGGCGGAACGATAGCTTTCTTT
CASSPTGGGTIAFF
>TRBJ2-4|-|-|TRBV9
TGTGCCAGCAGTCCAAGGGGGGCGAACATTCAGTACTTC
CASSPRGANIQYF
>TRBJ2-1|-|TRBD1|TRBV9
TGTGCCAGCAGCGACCCGGAGGACAGGGCCGACAATGAGCAGTTCTTC
CASSDPEDRADNEQFF
>TRBJ1-6|-|-|TRBV6-5
TGTGCCAGCAGCTTAGGGTTGGGGGGGGCATCACCCCTCCACTTT
CASSLGLGGASPLHF
>TRBJ2-1|-|-|TRBV2
TGTGCCAGCAGTGAAGCTGTCTGGGGTGGTGAGCAGTTCTTC
CASSEAVWGGEQFF
>TRBJ1-1|-|-|TRBV27
TGTGCCAGCAGTTTAATCGGGGGCGCCCCTGAAGCTTTCTTT
CASSLIGGAPEAFF
>TRBJ2-1|-|-|TRBV5-1
TGCGCCAGCAGACAAAACAATGAGCAGTTCTTC
CASRQNNEQFF
>TRBJ2-1|few|TRBD2|TRBV18
TGTGCCAGCTCACCACCCCGAAAAGCGGGAATTCTTTATGAGCAGTTCTTC
CASSPPRKAGILYEQFF
>TRBJ2-1|few|-|TRBV15
TGTGCCACCAGGGGACCGAGTTCCTTCCTCAATGAGCAGTTCTTC
CATRGPSSFLNEQFF
>TRBJ1-1|-|TRBD1|TRBV6-5
TGTGCCAGCAGTTTGGACAGGGGTTTGAACACTGAAGCTTTCTTT
CASSLDRGLNTEAFF
>TRBJ1-2|-|-|TRBV30
TGTGCCCGACTTGACGGGAACTATGGCTACACCTTC
CARLDGNYGYTF
>TRBJ2-1|-|-|TRBV27
TGTGCCAGCAGTTTAGTGGGTACCAGTGAGCAGTTCTTC
CASSLVGTSEQFF
>TRBJ2-3|-|-|TRBV2
TGTGCCAGCAGGCCGTCCAGGGCCTACACAGATACGCAGTATTTT
CASRPSRAYTDTQYF
>TRBJ1-3|-|-|TRBV28
TGTGCCAGCACCAGGCAGTCTGGTGGCACCATATATTTT
CASTRQSGGTIYF
>TRBJ1-5|-|-|TRBV25-1
TGTGCCAGCAGTGGTGGGGGCCAAGGGCAGCCCCAGCATTTT
CASSGGGQGQPQHF
>TRBJ1-5|-|-|TRBV24-1
TGTGCCACCAGTGATTTCCAGGGCAATCAGCCCCAGCATTTT
CATSDFQGNQPQHF
>TRBJ2-2|-|-|TRBV3-1/TRBV3-2
TGTGCCAGCGCCTGGATCACCGGGGAGCTGTTTTTT
CASAWITGELFF
>TRBJ2-2|-|-|TRBV5-8
TGTGCCAGCAGCTTCGTGTTGACCGGGGAGCTGTTTTTT
CASSFVLTGELFF
>TRBJ2-1|-|TRBD2|TRBV27
TGTGCCAGCAGTTCGACTAAACTAGCGGGGTTATACAATGAGCAGTTCTTC
CASSSTKLAGLYNEQFF
>TRBJ1-5|once|TRBD1|TRBV30
TGTGCCTGGGGGACAGGGATCAATCAGCCCCAGCATTTT
CAWGTGINQPQHF